A single sample is the source of the 20 T cell receptor beta chains below, sequenced in a study of PD-L1 blockade in urothelial cancer. As for time point: pretreatment peripheral blood. Measured with immunoSEQ multiplex PCR; TCRdb has only the in-frame clones, and not every one. Among about 45,000 clones listed, over 75% were seen once. Here the sequenced sample was PBMCs, taken around atezolizumab (anti-PD-L1) treatment. The receptors derive from a donor older than 35 with urothelial cancer.

J is TRBJ1-5 and V is TRBV4-3; D perhaps matches TRBD1 (5 bases). The length of the CDR3 is 16 residues. With 0 bases removed from V and 5 bases from J, the gap between germline ends came to 14 bases. Germline V gene lookup returns CDR1 LGHNA and CDR2 YSLEER. In DNA form, the CDR3 reads TGCGCCAGCAGCCAAGATCGCAGGGCTCCTTATCAGCCCCAGCATTTT. Protein product: CASSQDRRAPYQPQHF.

V usage is TRBV5-1 and J usage is TRBJ1-2, with no clear D. Germline V CDR1 and CDR2: SGHRS, YFSETQ. V was pared by 4 bases and J by 8 bases, with 9 bases between. The CDR3 totals 11 residues. CDR3 loop: CASSPGGGYTF. In nucleotides, the CDR3 is TGCGCCAGCAGCCCTGGAGGGGGCTACACCTTC.

The CDR3 sequence: CASSLDPSGSLYNEQFF. DNA of the CDR3: TGCGCCAGCAGCTTGGACCCTAGCGGGAGTCTCTACAATGAGCAGTTCTTC. The V call is TRBV5-1, the J call TRBJ2-1; 10 bases are shared with TRBD2. The CDR3 is 17 amino acids. The V and J ends lost 0 bases and 3 bases, in that order; junction bases with no gene match: 6. The germline V gene has CDR1 SGHRS and CDR2 YFSETQ. The full variable domain, rest sourced from reference TRBV5-1 and TRBJ2-1, is KAGVTQTPRYLIKTRGQQVTLSCSPISGHRSVSWYQQTPGQGLQFLFEYFSETQRNKGNFPGRFSGRQFSNSRSEMNVSTLELGDSALYLCASSLDPSGSLYNEQFFGPGTRLTVL.

The chain has TRBV11-2 and TRBJ2-7; D gene unclear. Per germline, CDR1 SGHAT and CDR2 FQNNGV. V lost 5 bases and J 3 bases, leaving 14 bases between the germline ends. The CDR3 is 14 amino acids. The CDR3 sequence: CASSPPLVDYEQYF. DNA of the CDR3: TGTGCCAGCAGCCCCCCGCTAGTTGACTACGAGCAGTACTTC.

The count of this clone is one. The V call is TRBV11-2, the J call TRBJ2-2, with TRBD2 identical over 7 bases. The V gene's germline CDR1 is SGHAT and CDR2 FQNNGV. V shed 1 base and J 0 bases; nucleotides not matched to a gene: 5. The CDR3 loop spans 17 amino acids. CDR3 amino acids: CASSLATSASNTGELFF. In DNA, the CDR3 is TGTGCCAGCAGCTTAGCCACTAGCGCCTCGAACACCGGGGAGCTGTTTTTT. The entire variable domain, with the rest obtained from reference TRBV11-2 and TRBJ2-2, is as follows: EAGVAQSPRYKIIEKRQSVAFWCNPISGHATLYWYQQILGQGPKLLIQFQNNGVVDDSQLPKDRFSAERLKGVDSTLKIQPAKLEDSAVYLCASSLATSASNTGELFFGEGSRLTVL.

V gene TRBV29-1 combines with J gene TRBJ1-2, with 9 positions matching TRBD1. The CDR3 runs 14 residues. V lost 6 bases to trimming and J lost 8 bases; unmatched junction nucleotides: 13. Germline-derived CDR1 and CDR2 are SQVTM and ANQGSEA. The CDR3: CSVGRTGAGGGYTF. The CDR3 region has the DNA TGCAGCGTAGGCAGGACAGGGGCCGGGGGCGGCTACACCTTC.

The chain employs TRBV20-1 and TRBJ2-7; D is ambiguous. The CDR3 is 11 amino acids. The V gene's germline CDR1 is DFQATT and CDR2 SNEGSKA (reference sequence). Trimming shortened V by 3 bases and J by 4 bases, and 7 bases separated the two germline ends. The CDR3 nucleotides read TGCAGTGCTAGTGTCGTATACGAGCAGTACTTC. Its translation is CSASVVYEQYF.

V usage is TRBV18 and J usage is TRBJ2-6; D might be TRBD2 (5 bases). V was shortened by 3 bases and J by 4 bases, with 10 bases between the two germline ends. Germline values: CDR1 KGHSH, CDR2 LQKENI. The CDR3 is 15 residues long. The DNA of the CDR3 is TGTGCCAGCTCACCCCAGGAGGCCGGGGCCAACGTCCTGACTTTC. This gives the protein CASSPQEAGANVLTF. The full variable domain, its missing parts supplied by reference TRBV18 and TRBJ2-6, is NAGVMQNPRHLVRRRGQEARLRCSPMKGHSHVYWYRQLPEEGLKFMVYLQKENIIDESGMPKERFSAEFPKEGPSILRIQQVVRGDSAAYFCASSPQEAGANVLTFGAGSRLTVL.

This clone showed up just once. The chain joins TRBV5-1 to TRBJ1-1; a weak D match, TRBD1 (6 bases). Trimming shortened V by 0 bases and J by 4 bases, and 16 bases separated the two germline ends. The CDR3 loop spans 16 amino acids. Germline V gene lookup returns CDR1 SGHRS and CDR2 YFSETQ. The DNA of the CDR3 is TGCGCCAGCAGCTTGGTGGCAGGCCAAGGGGGCACTGAAGCTTTCTTT. It is translated as CASSLVAGQGGTEAFF.

The gene calls are TRBV25-1 and TRBJ2-1; 7 bases are a match to TRBD2. V was pared by 4 bases and J by 5 bases, with 5 bases of the junction left unmatched. CDR3 length: 14 residues. The V gene's germline CDR1 is MGHDK and CDR2 SYGVNS. The CDR3 DNA is TGTGCCAGCAGTGGCAGACTAGCCAACAATGAGCAGTTCTTC. It encodes CASSGRLANNEQFF.

In nucleotides, the CDR3 is TGTGCCAGCAGCTCCCATACTTGGTACGAGCAGTACTTC. Translated, it gives CASSSHTWYEQYF. This chain links TRBV11-2 with TRBJ2-7; D is unresolved. This CDR3 comprises 13 residues. Germline-derived CDR1 and CDR2 are SGHAT and FQNNGV. Trimming removed 4 bases from V and 4 bases from J, with 11 bases in between.

The rearrangement uses TRBV11-2 and TRBJ2-2; the D is unclear. The CDR3 is 14 residues long. Deletions cut 1 base from V and 4 bases from J, with 7 bases between. Germline V CDR1 and CDR2: SGHAT, FQNNGV. CDR3 in DNA: TGTGCCAGCAGCTTAGTGGCCCGCACCGGGGAGCTGTTTTTT. Translation gives CASSLVARTGELFF. The full variable domain, in which reference TRBV11-2 and TRBJ2-2 provide the parts outside the CDR3, is EAGVAQSPRYKIIEKRQSVAFWCNPISGHATLYWYQQILGQGPKLLIQFQNNGVVDDSQLPKDRFSAERLKGVDSTLKIQPAKLEDSAVYLCASSLVARTGELFFGEGSRLTVL.

The chain has TRBV6-1 and TRBJ2-1; 9 nucleotides line up with TRBD2. Unmatched junction bases numbered 8, after V lost 2 bases and J lost 6 bases. The CDR3 runs 16 residues. In germline, CDR1 is MNHNS, CDR2 SASEGT. CDR3 bases: TGTGCCAGCAGTGAATATGCGGGAGGGGACGGCAATGAGCAGTTCTTC. The encoded protein is CASSEYAGGDGNEQFF.

This clone was picked up one time. The chain carries TRBV5-1 and TRBJ2-7; 7 bases line up with TRBD1. There are 15 residues in the CDR3. Germline lookup yields CDR1 SGHRS and CDR2 YFSETQ. V lost 6 bases and J lost 4; bases outside the gene matches: 13. CDR3 region: CASKRGETGIYEQYF. The CDR3, as DNA: TGCGCCAGCAAAAGAGGAGAGACAGGGATTTACGAGCAGTACTTC.

This clone was counted once. The chain employs TRBV18 and TRBJ1-4, with a possible D match to TRBD1 (5 bases). The length of the CDR3 is 17 residues. V lost 1 base, J lost 3 bases, and 15 bases lay in between. CDR1 and CDR2 from the germline V gene are KGHSH and LQKENI. CDR3 coding DNA: TGTGCCAGCTCACCACGGAGGGGTCCGGAGGCTAATGAAAAACTGTTTTTT. Amino acids: CASSPRRGPEANEKLFF.

In DNA, the CDR3 is TGTGCCAGCAGCCCAGGAGGGGACTACAATGAGCAGTTCTTC. Its protein product is CASSPGGDYNEQFF. The chain recombines TRBV7-6 with TRBJ2-1; maybe TRBD2 (6 bases). CDR1 and CDR2 (germline): SGHVS, FNYEAQ. V lost 5 bases, J lost 3 bases, and 11 bases lay in between. The CDR3 totals 14 residues.

The chain employs TRBV14 and TRBJ2-1; TRBD1 aligns across 8 bases. CDR3 size: 17 residues. The V and J ends lost 2 bases and 2 bases, in that order; junction bases with no gene match: 8. Germline lookup yields CDR1 SGHDN and CDR2 FVKESK. CDR3 loop: CASSQPRGTGAYNEQFF. The CDR3 coding sequence is TGTGCCAGCAGCCAACCCAGGGGGACAGGAGCCTACAATGAGCAGTTCTTC. Based on the CDR3 plus reference TRBV14 and TRBJ2-1, the full variable domain is EAGVTQFPSHSVIEKGQTVTLRCDPISGHDNLYWYRRVMGKEIKFLLHFVKESKQDESGMPNNRFLAERTGGTYSTLKVQPAELEDSGVYFCASSQPRGTGAYNEQFFGPGTRLTVL.

The rearrangement links TRBV4-3 to TRBJ2-1; D may be TRBD1 (5 bases). The V and J ends lost 2 bases and 4 bases respectively, with 12 bases between them. In germline, CDR1 is LGHNA, CDR2 YSLEER. The CDR3 has 15 amino acids. The CDR3 loop reads CASSQIIGAYNEQFF. As DNA, the CDR3 is TGCGCCAGCAGCCAAATCATAGGGGCTTACAATGAGCAGTTCTTC.

The chain links TRBV27 to TRBJ2-7; 7 nucleotides line up with TRBD1. Germline V gives CDR1 MNHEY, CDR2 SMNVEV (reference sequence). This CDR3 has 14 amino acids. Losses at the gene ends were 8 bases for V and 5 bases for J; bases not matched to a gene: 12. The CDR3 DNA is TGTGCCAGCCGCCGCACAGGGGCCCTGGACGAGCAGTACTTC. Translating gives CASRRTGALDEQYF.

The chain combines TRBV7-8 with TRBJ1-2; the D gene is possibly TRBD1 (6 bases). CDR1 SGHVS and CDR2 FQNEAQ come from the germline V gene. Trimming stripped 5 bases from V and 4 bases from J, with 11 bases between. The CDR3 runs to 13 residues. The CDR3 DNA reads TGTGCCAGCAGCCCCGGACAGAGCTATGGCTACACCTTC. This translates into CASSPGQSYGYTF. Using reference TRBV7-8 and TRBJ1-2 for the parts outside the CDR3, the full variable domain is GAGVSQSPRYKVAKRGQDVALRCDPISGHVSLFWYQQALGQGPEFLTYFQNEAQLDKSGLPSDRFFAERPEGSVSTLKIQRTQQEDSAVYLCASSPGQSYGYTFGSGTRLTVV.